This T cell receptor (beta chain) is from a study of blood T cell repertoires in COVID-19. Turning to the study itself: Samples came from the United States, Italy and Spain, spanning acute and convalescent COVID-19. The cDNA or gDNA used as material had been derived from T cells, B-cell-depleted T cells, or PBMCs.

This clone was counted between two and nine times. CDR1 MGHRA and CDR2 YSYEKL come from the germline V gene. The V gene lost 1 base and the J gene lost 4 bases, with 12 bases spanning the gap. This CDR3 comprises 15 residues. Original methodology: Reference gene primers were amplified, and this amplification served to estimate nucleated cell counts. The data were produced by immunoSEQ multiplex PCR, yet TCRdb's version contains in-frame clones alone and is incomplete. The DNA was the basis for D and trimming; V, J and clone size are from that table. The repertoire includes under 45,000 clones, approximately 89% of them detected once, and about two fifths sits in the top ten.

The V gene is TRBV4-1, the J gene TRBJ2-3; tentatively, D is TRBD2 (6 bases). The receptor's source is a man in his 60s with active or convalescent COVID-19. The specimen sequenced was peripheral blood. The CDR3 DNA follows: TGCGCCAGCAGCCAAGGGCGACTAGAGGCAGATACGCAGTATTTT. Translated: CASSQGRLEADTQYF.